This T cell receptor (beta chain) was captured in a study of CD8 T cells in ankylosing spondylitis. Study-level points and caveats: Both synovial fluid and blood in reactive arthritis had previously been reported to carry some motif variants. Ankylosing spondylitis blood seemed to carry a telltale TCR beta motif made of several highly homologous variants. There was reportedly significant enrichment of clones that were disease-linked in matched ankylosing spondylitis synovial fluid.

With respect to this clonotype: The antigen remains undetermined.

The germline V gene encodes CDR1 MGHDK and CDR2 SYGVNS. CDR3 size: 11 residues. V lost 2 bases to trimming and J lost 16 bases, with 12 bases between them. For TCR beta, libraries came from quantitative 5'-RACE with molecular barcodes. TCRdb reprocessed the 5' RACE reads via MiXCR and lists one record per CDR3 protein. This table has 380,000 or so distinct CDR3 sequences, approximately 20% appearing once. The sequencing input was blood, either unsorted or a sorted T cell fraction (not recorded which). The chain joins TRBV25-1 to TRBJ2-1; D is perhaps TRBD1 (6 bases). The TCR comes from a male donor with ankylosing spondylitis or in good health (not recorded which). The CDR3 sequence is CASSEADRIFF. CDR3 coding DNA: TGTGCCAGCAGTGAAGCGGACAGAATCTTCTTC. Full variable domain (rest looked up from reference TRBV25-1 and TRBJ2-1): EADIYQTPRYLVIGTGKKITLECSQTMGHDKMYWYQQDPGMELHLIHYSYGVNSTEKGDLSSESTVSRIRTEHFPLTLESARPSHTSQYLCASSEADRIFFGPGTRLTVL.